The 14 T cell receptor beta chains below were found in one sample sequenced in a study of shared clonotypes between healthy human individuals. CD8 cells regarded as naive lacked CD45RO, were positively chosen for CCR7, and omitted terminally differentiated effector memory CD45RA+ cells. Sequencing was performed with immunoSEQ multiplex PCR; in TCRdb, only in-frame clones are kept and a portion is missing. The sample has about 600,000 clones, roughly 98% seen once. The sequenced material came from naive CD8+ T cells sorted from blood. The origin of the receptors is a young man in good health.

The chain joins TRBV10-2 to TRBJ2-6, with D hard to call. CDR1 is WSHSY, CDR2 SAAADI, per germline. This CDR3 contains 15 residues. The V gene lost 6 bases and the J gene lost 0 bases, with 9 bases spanning the gap. CDR3 sequence: CASSPRSSGANVLTF. In nucleotides, the CDR3 is TGCGCCAGCAGCCCGCGTTCCTCTGGGGCCAACGTCCTGACTTTC.

V usage is TRBV28 and J usage is TRBJ2-1; 8 bases are shared with TRBD2. The CDR3 runs to 16 residues. V lost 4 bases to trimming and J lost 4 bases; unmatched junction nucleotides: 9. The germline gives CDR1 MDHEN, CDR2 SYDVKM. The CDR3: CASSSRFSGVYNEQFF. The DNA of the CDR3 is TGTGCCAGCAGTTCCCGTTTTAGCGGGGTATACAATGAGCAGTTCTTC.

The CDR3 loop is CASSLAVGEGATEAFF. In DNA form, the CDR3 reads TGCGCCAGCAGCTTGGCCGTCGGGGAGGGGGCCACTGAAGCTTTCTTT. This chain joins TRBV5-1 and TRBJ1-1; 7 bases are shared with TRBD1. Germline lookup yields CDR1 SGHRS and CDR2 YFSETQ. The V segment lost 0 bases and the J segment 4 bases; nucleotides outside the gene matches: 9. CDR3 length: 16 amino acids.

The chain joins TRBV4-3 to TRBJ1-1; D uncertain. V lost 7 bases, J lost 1 base, and 10 bases lay in between. In germline, CDR1 is LGHNA, CDR2 YSLEER. The CDR3 contains 13 residues. The CDR3 DNA is TGCGCCAGCAAGGACGATACGAACACTGAAGCTTTCTTT. Its protein product is CASKDDTNTEAFF.

The chain uses TRBV15 and TRBJ1-2; TRBD1 might be the D (6 bases). Germline CDR1 and CDR2: LNHNV and YYDKDF (reference sequence). The V end lost 1 base, the J end lost 2 bases, and 14 bases lay between the germline ends. The CDR3 loop spans 16 amino acids. The CDR3 sequence is CATSRGTDITNYGYTF. The CDR3 DNA reads as TGTGCCACCAGCAGAGGGACAGACATTACCAACTATGGCTACACCTTC.

The chain is built from TRBV7-9 and TRBJ2-7; D call uncertain. Trimming pared 5 bases from V and 3 bases from J, leaving 11 bases between. The CDR3 is 13 amino acids. From germline, CDR1 is SEHNR and CDR2 FQNEAQ (reference sequence). The DNA for the CDR3 is TGTGCCAGCAGCCCAAAGACGGGCTACGAGCAGTACTTC. Protein product: CASSPKTGYEQYF.

J is TRBJ1-3 and V is TRBV7-9; no reliable D call. Germline values: CDR1 SEHNR, CDR2 FQNEAQ (reference sequence). Trimming cost V 4 bases and J 8 bases, with 12 bases left between them. The CDR3 contains 13 residues. The CDR3 sequence is CASSSDLEYTIYF. The CDR3, as DNA: TGTGCCAGCAGCTCGGACCTGGAGTACACCATATATTTT. The full variable domain, with the rest looked up from reference TRBV7-9 and TRBJ1-3, is DTGVSQNPRHKITKRGQNVTFRCDPISEHNRLYWYRQTLGQGPEFLTYFQNEAQLEKSRLLSDRFSAERPKGSFSTLEIQRTEQGDSAMYLCASSSDLEYTIYFGEGSWLTVV.

The chain combines TRBV5-1 with TRBJ2-3; perhaps TRBD2 as D (7 bases). CDR1 SGHRS and CDR2 YFSETQ come from the germline V gene. CDR3 length: 16 residues. The ends were cut back, 4 bases at V and 0 bases at J, with 15 bases in the middle. The CDR3 region has the DNA TGCGCCAGCAGCCTGGGGGGGCTAGGAAGCACAGATACGCAGTATTTT. Translated, it gives CASSLGGLGSTDTQYF.

The chain couples TRBV9 to TRBJ2-3; the D is unclear. Germline-derived CDR1 and CDR2 are SGDLS and YYNGEE. V lost 2 bases, J lost 4 bases, and 8 bases lay in between. This CDR3 has 13 residues. CDR3 sequence: CASSVFGADTQYF. The CDR3 nucleotides read TGTGCCAGCAGCGTCTTTGGGGCAGATACGCAGTATTTT.

The chain combines TRBV5-1 with TRBJ2-3; TRBD2 matches at 9 bases. CDR1 is SGHRS, CDR2 YFSETQ, per germline. This CDR3 is built from 16 residues. After removal of 0 bases from V and 1 base from J, the junction contained 3 bases not matched to a gene. The CDR3 DNA reads TGCGCCAGCAGCTTGGGCGGGAGGGCCGGCACAGATACGCAGTATTTT. It is translated as CASSLGGRAGTDTQYF.

The V gene is TRBV7-3, the J gene TRBJ2-4; D is ambiguous. Trimming stripped 0 bases from V and 8 bases from J, with 8 bases between. Germline V CDR1 and CDR2: SGHTA, FQGTGA. The CDR3 runs to 13 residues. DNA for the CDR3: TGTGCCAGCAGCTTAACCCCATCAGACATTCAGTACTTC. It specifies CASSLTPSDIQYF.

The gene calls are TRBV27 and TRBJ1-4; D perhaps matches TRBD1 (6 bases). Germline lookup yields CDR1 MNHEY and CDR2 SMNVEV (reference sequence). V dropped 5 bases and J dropped 7 bases, with 17 bases sitting between them. This CDR3 is built from 15 residues. This CDR3 is CASSLRGGRSEKLFF. The DNA for the CDR3 is TGTGCCAGCAGTCTAAGAGGGGGGCGTTCTGAAAAACTGTTTTTT.

J is TRBJ1-1 and V is TRBV2, with D hard to call. Trimming cost V 6 bases and J 3 bases, with 14 bases left between them. The V gene's germline CDR1 is SNHLY and CDR2 FYNNEI. The CDR3 loop spans 14 amino acids. The CDR3 coding sequence is TGTGCCAGCAGCGACCCCAATCTGGACACTGAAGCTTTCTTT. Protein sequence: CASSDPNLDTEAFF.

Of note for this clone: The sample contains more than one DNA sequence encoding this CDR3. The CDR3 protein is CASSQDREQYF. Here the CDR3 DNA reads TGCGCCAGCAGCCAAGACAGGGAGCAGTACTTC. The V call is TRBV4-1, the J call TRBJ2-7; D remains ambiguous. The V gene lost 0 bases and the J gene lost 7 bases, with 4 bases spanning the gap. CDR3 length: 11 amino acids. From germline, CDR1 is MGHRA and CDR2 YSYEKL.